This T cell receptor beta chain was sequenced for a study of CD8 T cells in ankylosing spondylitis. Overall study findings and caveats: In ankylosing spondylitis blood, a motif of eight highly homologous TCR beta variants appeared characteristic. Within matched ankylosing spondylitis synovial fluid, disease-linked clones were reportedly significantly enriched. Past studies reported some motif variants in reactive arthritis synovial fluid and blood.

Molecular-barcoded quantitative 5'-RACE produced these TCR beta libraries. MiXCR, run by TCRdb on the 5' RACE reads, gives a single entry per CDR3 protein. The sample shows 470,000 or so distinct CDR3 sequences, 25% to 30% of them seen only once. The CDR3 consists of 13 residues. Looked up from germline, CDR1 is SGHRS and CDR2 is YFSETQ. Trimming cost V 4 bases and J 4 bases; bases outside gene matches: 2. In this sample, this clonotype turned up many times. Its antigen is unknown. This sequence joins TRBV5-1 and TRBJ2-1, with 7 bases matching TRBD1. The receptor was derived from a male donor with ankylosing spondylitis. What was sequenced was blood, either unsorted or a sorted T cell fraction (not recorded which). The CDR3 DNA reads as TGCGCCAGCAGCCCACAGGGGTACAATGAGCAGTTCTTC. This sequence encodes CASSPQGYNEQFF. Together with reference TRBV5-1 and TRBJ2-1, the CDR3 gives the full variable domain: KAGVTQTPRYLIKTRGQQVTLSCSPISGHRSVSWYQQTPGQGLQFLFEYFSETQRNKGNFPGRFSGRQFSNSRSEMNVSTLELGDSALYLCASSPQGYNEQFFGPGTRLTVL.